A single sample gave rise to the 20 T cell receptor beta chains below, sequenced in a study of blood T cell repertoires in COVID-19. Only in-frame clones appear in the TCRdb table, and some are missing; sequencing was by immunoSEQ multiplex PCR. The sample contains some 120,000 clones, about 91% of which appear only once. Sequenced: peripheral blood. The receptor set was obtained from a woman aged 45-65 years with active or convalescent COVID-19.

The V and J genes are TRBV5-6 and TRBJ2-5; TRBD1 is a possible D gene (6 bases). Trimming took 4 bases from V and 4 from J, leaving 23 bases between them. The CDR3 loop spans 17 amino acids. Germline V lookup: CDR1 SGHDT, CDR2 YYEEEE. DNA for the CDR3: TGTGCCAGCAGCAGATCTCGGGACAATGGTTTCGTAGAGACCCAGTACTTC. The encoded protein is CASSRSRDNGFVETQYF.

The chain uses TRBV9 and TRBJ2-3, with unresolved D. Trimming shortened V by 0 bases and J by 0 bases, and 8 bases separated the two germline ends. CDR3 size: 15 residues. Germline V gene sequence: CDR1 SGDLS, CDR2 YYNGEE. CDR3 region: CASSVAVTSTDTQYF. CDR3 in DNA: TGTGCCAGCAGCGTAGCTGTTACTAGCACAGATACGCAGTATTTT.

CDR3 sequence reads: CASRPRTGAENEQYF. Here the CDR3 DNA reads TGCGCCAGCAGACCTAGGACAGGGGCAGAGAACGAGCAGTACTTC. J is TRBJ2-7 and V is TRBV5-1; TRBD1 matches 9 bases. CDR1 and CDR2 from the germline V gene are SGHRS and YFSETQ. The CDR3 covers 15 residues. V was clipped by 5 bases and J by 5 bases; unmatched bases: 11.

This CDR3 reads CASSQGPRGYTF. CDR3 nucleotide sequence: TGTGCCAGCAGCCAAGGTCCCAGGGGCTACACCTTC. The genes are TRBV14 and TRBJ1-2; the D is unclear. In germline, CDR1 is SGHDN, CDR2 FVKESK. This CDR3 is 12 amino acids long. Trimming removed 1 base at V and 8 bases at J, with 8 bases between.

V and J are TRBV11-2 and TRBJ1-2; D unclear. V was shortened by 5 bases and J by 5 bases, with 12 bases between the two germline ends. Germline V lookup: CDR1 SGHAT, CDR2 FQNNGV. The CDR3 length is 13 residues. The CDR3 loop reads CASSPQTGYGYTF. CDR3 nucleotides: TGTGCCAGCAGCCCGCAGACTGGGTATGGCTACACCTTC.

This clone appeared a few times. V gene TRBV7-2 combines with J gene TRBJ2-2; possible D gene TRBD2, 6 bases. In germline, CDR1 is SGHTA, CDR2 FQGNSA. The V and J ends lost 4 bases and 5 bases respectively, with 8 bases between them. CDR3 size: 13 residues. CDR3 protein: CASSSRGTGELFF. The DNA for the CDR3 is TGTGCCAGCAGCTCTCGGGGGACCGGGGAGCTGTTTTTT.

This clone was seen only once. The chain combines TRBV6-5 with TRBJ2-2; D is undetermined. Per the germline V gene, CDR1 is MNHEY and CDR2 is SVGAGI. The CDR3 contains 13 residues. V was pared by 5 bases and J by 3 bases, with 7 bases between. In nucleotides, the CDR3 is TGTGCCAGCAGTAATAAGCACACCGGGGAGCTGTTTTTT. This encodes CASSNKHTGELFF.

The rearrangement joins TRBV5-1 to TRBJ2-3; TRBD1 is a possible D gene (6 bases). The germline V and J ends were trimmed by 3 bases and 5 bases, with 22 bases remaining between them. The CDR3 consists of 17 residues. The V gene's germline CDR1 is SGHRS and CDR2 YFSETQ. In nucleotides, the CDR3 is TGCGCCAGCAGCTCTAGTGGGGGCGCAGGTCAGGGAGATACGCAGTATTTT. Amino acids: CASSSSGGAGQGDTQYF.

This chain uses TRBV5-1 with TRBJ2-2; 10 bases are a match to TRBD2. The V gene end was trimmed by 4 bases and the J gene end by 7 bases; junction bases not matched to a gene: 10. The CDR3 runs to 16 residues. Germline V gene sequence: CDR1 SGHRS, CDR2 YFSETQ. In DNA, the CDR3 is TGCGCCAGCAGCATAACTAGCGGGAAGGGTGACGGGGAGCTGTTTTTT. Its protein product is CASSITSGKGDGELFF.

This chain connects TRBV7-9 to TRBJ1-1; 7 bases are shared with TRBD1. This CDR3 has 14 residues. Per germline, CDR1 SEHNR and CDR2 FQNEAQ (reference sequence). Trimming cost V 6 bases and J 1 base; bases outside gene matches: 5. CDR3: CASRRQGENTEAFF. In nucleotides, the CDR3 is TGTGCCAGCAGAAGACAGGGCGAGAACACTGAAGCTTTCTTT. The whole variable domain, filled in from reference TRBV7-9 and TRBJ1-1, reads DTGVSQNPRHKITKRGQNVTFRCDPISEHNRLYWYRQTLGQGPEFLTYFQNEAQLEKSRLLSDRFSAERPKGSFSTLEIQRTEQGDSAMYLCASRRQGENTEAFFGQGTRLTVV.

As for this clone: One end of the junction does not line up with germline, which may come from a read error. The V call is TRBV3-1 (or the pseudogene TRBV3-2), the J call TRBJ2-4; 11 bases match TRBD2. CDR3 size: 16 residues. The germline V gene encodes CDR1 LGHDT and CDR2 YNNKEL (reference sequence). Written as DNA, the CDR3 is TGTGCCAGCAGCCAAGGCGCCCCGGGACTAGCGGCCCCCTGGCACTTC. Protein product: CASSQGAPGLAAPWHF.

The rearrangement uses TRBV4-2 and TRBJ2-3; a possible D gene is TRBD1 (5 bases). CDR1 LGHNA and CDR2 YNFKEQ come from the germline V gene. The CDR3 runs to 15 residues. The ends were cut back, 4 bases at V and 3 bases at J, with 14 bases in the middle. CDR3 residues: CASSPHPQGTDTQYF. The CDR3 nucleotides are TGTGCCAGCAGCCCCCACCCCCAGGGAACAGATACGCAGTATTTT.

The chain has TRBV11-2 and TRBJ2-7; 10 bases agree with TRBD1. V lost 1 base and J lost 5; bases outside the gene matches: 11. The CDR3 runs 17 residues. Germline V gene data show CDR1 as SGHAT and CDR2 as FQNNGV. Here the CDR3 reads CASSLGRRDRGTNEQYF. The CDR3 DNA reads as TGTGCCAGCAGCTTAGGGCGCCGGGACAGGGGCACCAACGAGCAGTACTTC.

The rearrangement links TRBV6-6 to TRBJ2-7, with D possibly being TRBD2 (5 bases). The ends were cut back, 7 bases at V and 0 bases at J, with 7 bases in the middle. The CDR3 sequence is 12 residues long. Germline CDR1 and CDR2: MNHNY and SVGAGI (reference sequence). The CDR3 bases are TGTGCCAGCACTGGGAGCTCCTACGAGCAGTACTTC. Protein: CASTGSSYEQYF.

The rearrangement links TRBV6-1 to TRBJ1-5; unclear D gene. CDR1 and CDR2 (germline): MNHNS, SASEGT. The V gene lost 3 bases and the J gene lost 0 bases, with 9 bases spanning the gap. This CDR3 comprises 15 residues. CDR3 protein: CASSDRHNSNQPQHF. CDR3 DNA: TGTGCCAGCAGTGACAGGCATAATAGCAATCAGCCCCAGCATTTT.

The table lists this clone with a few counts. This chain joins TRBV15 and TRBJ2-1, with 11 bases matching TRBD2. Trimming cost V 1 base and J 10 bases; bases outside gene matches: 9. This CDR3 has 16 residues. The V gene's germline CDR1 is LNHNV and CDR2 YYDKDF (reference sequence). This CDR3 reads CATSRGTSGLRGEQFF. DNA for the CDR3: TGTGCCACCAGCAGAGGGACTAGCGGGCTCCGAGGGGAGCAGTTCTTC.

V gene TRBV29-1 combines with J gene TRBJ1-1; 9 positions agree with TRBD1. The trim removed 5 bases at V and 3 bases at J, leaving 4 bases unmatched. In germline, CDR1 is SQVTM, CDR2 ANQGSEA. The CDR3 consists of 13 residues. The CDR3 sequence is CSVKGTGYTEAFF. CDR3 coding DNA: TGCAGCGTTAAAGGGACAGGGTACACTGAAGCTTTCTTT.

CDR3 coding DNA: TGTGCCAGCAAGATCAGGGGGTTTCAGCCCCAGCATTTT. Amino acid sequence: CASKIRGFQPQHF. This chain joins TRBV28 and TRBJ1-5; 7 bases align to TRBD1. CDR1 is MDHEN, CDR2 SYDVKM, per germline. The V and J ends lost 7 bases and 6 bases, in that order; junction bases with no gene match: 6. CDR3 size: 13 residues.

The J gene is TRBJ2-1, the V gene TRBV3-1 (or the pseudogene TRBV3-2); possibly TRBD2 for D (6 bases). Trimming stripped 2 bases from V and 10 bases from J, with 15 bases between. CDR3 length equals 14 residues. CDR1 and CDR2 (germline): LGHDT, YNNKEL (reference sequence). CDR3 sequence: CASSQTPVGGEQFF. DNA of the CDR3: TGTGCCAGCAGCCAAACCCCGGTTGGGGGGGAGCAGTTCTTC.

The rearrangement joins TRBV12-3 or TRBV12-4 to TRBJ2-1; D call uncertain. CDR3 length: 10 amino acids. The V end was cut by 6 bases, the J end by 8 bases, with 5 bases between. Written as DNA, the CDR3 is TGTGCCAGCAGCCTCGATGAGCAGTTCTTC. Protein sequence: CASSLDEQFF.